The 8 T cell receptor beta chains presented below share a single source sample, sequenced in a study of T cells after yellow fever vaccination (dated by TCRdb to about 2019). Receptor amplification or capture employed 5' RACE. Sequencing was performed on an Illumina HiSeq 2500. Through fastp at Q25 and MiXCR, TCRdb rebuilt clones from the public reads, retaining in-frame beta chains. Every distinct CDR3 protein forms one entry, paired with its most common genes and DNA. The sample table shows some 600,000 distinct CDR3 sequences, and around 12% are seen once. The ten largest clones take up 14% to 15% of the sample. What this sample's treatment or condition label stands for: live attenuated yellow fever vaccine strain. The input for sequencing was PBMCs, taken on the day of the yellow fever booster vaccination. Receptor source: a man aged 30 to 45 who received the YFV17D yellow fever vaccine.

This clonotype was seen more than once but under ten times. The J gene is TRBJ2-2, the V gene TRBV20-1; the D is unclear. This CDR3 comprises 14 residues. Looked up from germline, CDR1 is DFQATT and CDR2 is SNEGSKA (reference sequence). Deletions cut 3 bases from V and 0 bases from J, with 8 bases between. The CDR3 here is CSASVVTNTGELFF. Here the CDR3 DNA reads TGCAGTGCTAGCGTTGTCACGAACACCGGGGAGCTGTTTTTT.

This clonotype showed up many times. This chain's CDR3 is CSARQSLAGMEEEQFF. CDR3 nucleotide sequence: TGCAGTGCTAGACAATCCTTAGCGGGCATGGAGGAGGAGCAGTTCTTC. This rearrangement joins TRBV20-1 to TRBJ2-1; 7 bases map to TRBD2. The germline V gene has CDR1 DFQATT and CDR2 SNEGSKA (reference sequence). J gave up 10 bases and V 2 bases, and 17 bases lay outside the gene matches. The CDR3 length is 16 residues.

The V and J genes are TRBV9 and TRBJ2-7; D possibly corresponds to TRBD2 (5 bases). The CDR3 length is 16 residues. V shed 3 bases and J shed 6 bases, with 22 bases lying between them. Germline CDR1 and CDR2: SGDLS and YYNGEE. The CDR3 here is CASSGGVGSGWGEQYF. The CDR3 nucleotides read TGTGCCAGCAGCGGGGGAGTAGGTTCCGGGTGGGGCGAGCAGTACTTC.

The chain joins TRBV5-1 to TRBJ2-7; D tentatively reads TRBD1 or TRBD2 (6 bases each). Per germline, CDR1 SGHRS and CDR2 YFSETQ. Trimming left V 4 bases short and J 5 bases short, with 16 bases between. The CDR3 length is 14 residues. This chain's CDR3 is CASSHSGGPNEQYF. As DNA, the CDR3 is TGCGCCAGCAGCCACAGTGGGGGGCCCAACGAGCAGTACTTC.

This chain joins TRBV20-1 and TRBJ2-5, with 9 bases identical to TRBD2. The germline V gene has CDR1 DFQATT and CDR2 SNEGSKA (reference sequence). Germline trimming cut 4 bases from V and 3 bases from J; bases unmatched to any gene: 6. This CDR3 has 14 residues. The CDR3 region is CSANSLAGKETQYF. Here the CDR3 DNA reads TGCAGTGCTAATTCGCTAGCGGGAAAAGAGACCCAGTACTTC.

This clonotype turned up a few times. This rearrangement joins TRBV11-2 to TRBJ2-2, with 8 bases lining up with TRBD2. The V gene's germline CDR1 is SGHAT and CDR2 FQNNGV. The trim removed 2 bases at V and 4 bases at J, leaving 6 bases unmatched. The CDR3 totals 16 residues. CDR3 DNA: TGTGCCAGCAGCTTAAAGCGGGAGAGAGGCACCGGGGAGCTGTTTTTT. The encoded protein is CASSLKRERGTGELFF.

CDR3 region: CSPARGDTQYF. The DNA of the CDR3 is TGCAGCCCCGCTCGGGGAGATACGCAGTATTTT. The chain carries TRBV29-1 and TRBJ2-3; D might be TRBD2 (5 bases). Germline V gives CDR1 SQVTM, CDR2 ANQGSEA. V dropped 8 bases and J dropped 5 bases, with 11 bases sitting between them. This CDR3 is 11 amino acids long.

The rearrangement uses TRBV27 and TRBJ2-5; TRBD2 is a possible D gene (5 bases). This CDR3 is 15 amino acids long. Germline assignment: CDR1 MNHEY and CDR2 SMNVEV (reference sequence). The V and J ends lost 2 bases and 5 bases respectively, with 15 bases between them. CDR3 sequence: CASSLSWGDLETQYF. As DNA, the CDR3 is TGTGCCAGCAGTTTAAGTTGGGGAGACTTGGAGACCCAGTACTTC.